The clone carrying this T cell receptor beta chain has at least ten counts. Its specificity is not known. The read ends 3 residues before the CDR3 terminus; that terminus is restored from the germline J gene. TCRdb's copy holds only in-frame clones and misses some; the assay was immunoSEQ multiplex PCR. This sample comprises under 45,000 clones, none seen once only. The data belong to a study of T cell clonality in common variable immunodeficiency. Regarding the study as a whole: Common variable immunodeficiency TCR beta sequences reportedly had fewer deletions and N-nucleotide insertions. T cell subpopulation sequencing would be needed to explain CVID clonality. CVID subjects shared fewer TCRbeta clones than healthy controls did.

The CDR3 runs to 15 residues. CDR1 is DFQATT, CDR2 SNEGSKA, per germline (reference sequence). Germline trimming cut 1 base from V and 0 bases from J; bases unmatched to any gene: 4. The V and J genes are TRBV20-1 and TRBJ1-1; the match to TRBD1 covers 8 bases. Sequenced: peripheral blood mononuclear cells. The origin of this receptor is a person aged 18-69 years in good health. Incomplete CDR3 DNA: TGCAGTGCTAGAGTGCCAGGGGGCATGAACACTGAA. Encoded protein: CSARVPGGMNTE. Given in full, the CDR3 is CSARVPGGMNTEAFF.